One TCR beta chain is described in this entry. The CDR3 length is 12 residues. Looked up from germline, CDR1 is SGHDT and CDR2 is YYEEEE. V was clipped by 3 bases and J by 2 bases, with 3 bases between them. This record belongs to a study of cytomegalovirus exposure and HLA in healthy donors. 13 Jbeta primers and 60 Vbeta primers were used for the PCR. Sequencing was performed with immunoSEQ multiplex PCR; in TCRdb, only in-frame clones are kept and a portion is missing. The sample has roughly 56,000 clones, 75% to 85% seen once. This clonotype originated in a man aged 50 or older in good health and CMV-seropositive. This rearrangement joins TRBV5-6 to TRBJ1-3; unclear D gene. Sequenced input: PBMCs. The CDR3 loop is CASSSTGNTIYF. CDR3 coding DNA: TGTGCCAGCAGCTCTACTGGAAACACCATATATTTT.